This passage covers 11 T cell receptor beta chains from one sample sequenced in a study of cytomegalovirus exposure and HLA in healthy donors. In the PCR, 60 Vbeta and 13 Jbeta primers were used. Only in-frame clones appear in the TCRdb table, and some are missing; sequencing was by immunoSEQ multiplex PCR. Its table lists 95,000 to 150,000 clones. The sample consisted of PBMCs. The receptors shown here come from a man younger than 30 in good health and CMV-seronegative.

The DNA of the CDR3 is TGTGCCAGCAGCGCCTTGGGTAGCGGACAAGAGACCCAGTACTTC. Protein: CASSALGSGQETQYF. The V gene is TRBV5-4, the J gene TRBJ2-5; perhaps TRBD2 as D (6 bases). Trimming left V 4 bases short and J 2 bases short, with 15 bases between. Germline CDR1 reads SGHNT; CDR2 reads YYREEE (reference sequence). There are 15 residues in the CDR3.

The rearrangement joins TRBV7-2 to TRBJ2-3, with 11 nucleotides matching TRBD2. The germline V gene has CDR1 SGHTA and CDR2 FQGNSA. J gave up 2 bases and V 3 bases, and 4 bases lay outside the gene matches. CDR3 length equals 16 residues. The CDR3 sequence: CASSFASGGTTDTQYF. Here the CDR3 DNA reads TGTGCCAGCAGCTTTGCTAGCGGGGGGACCACAGATACGCAGTATTTT.

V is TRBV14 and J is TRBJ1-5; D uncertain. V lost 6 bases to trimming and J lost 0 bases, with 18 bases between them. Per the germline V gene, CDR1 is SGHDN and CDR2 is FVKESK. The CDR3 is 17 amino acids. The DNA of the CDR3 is TGTGCCAGCAGGCAGCCCCCAGGTGGGTATAGCAATCAGCCCCAGCATTTT. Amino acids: CASRQPPGGYSNQPQHF.

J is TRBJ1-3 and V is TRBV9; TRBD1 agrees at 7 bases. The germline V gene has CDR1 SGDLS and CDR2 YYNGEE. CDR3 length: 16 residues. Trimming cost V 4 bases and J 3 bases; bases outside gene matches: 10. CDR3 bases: TGTGCCAGCAGCACCCGACAGGGAATCTTTGGAAACACCATATATTTT. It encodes CASSTRQGIFGNTIYF.

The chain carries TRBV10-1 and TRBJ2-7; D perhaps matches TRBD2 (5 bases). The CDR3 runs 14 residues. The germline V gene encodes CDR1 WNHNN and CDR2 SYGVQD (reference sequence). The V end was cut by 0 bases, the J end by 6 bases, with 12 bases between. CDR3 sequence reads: CASSESSTRGEQYF. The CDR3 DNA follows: TGCGCCAGCAGTGAGTCCTCAACCCGGGGCGAGCAGTACTTC.

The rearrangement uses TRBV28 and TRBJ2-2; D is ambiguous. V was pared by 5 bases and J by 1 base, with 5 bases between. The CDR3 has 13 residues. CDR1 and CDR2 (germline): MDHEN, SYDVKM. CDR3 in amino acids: CASSRRNTGELFF. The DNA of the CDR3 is TGTGCCAGCAGTCGGAGGAACACCGGGGAGCTGTTTTTT.

The CDR3 nucleotides read TGTGCCTGGAGTTTACTAGCGTCCACAGATACGCAGTATTTT. It is translated as CAWSLLASTDTQYF. The V and J genes are TRBV30 and TRBJ2-3; 7 bases line up with TRBD2. After removal of 2 bases from V and 2 bases from J, the junction contained 4 bases not matched to a gene. This CDR3 contains 14 residues. Looked up from germline, CDR1 is GTSNPN and CDR2 is SVGIG (reference sequence).

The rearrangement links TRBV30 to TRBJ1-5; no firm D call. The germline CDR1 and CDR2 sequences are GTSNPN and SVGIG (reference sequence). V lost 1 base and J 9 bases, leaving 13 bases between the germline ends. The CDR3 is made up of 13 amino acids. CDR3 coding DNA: TGTGCCTGGAGTGAGGCAGGCCTGGGGCCCCAGCATTTT. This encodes CAWSEAGLGPQHF.

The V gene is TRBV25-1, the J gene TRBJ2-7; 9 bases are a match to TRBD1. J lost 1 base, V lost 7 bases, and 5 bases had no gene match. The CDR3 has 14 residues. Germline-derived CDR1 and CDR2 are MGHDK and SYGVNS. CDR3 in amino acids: CASKETGGSYEQYF. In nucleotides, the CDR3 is TGTGCCAGCAAAGAGACAGGGGGGTCCTACGAGCAGTACTTC.

The CDR3 is CASSAGGAGGLQRSEQYF. Here the CDR3 DNA reads TGCGCCAGCAGCGCAGGGGGCGCCGGCGGCTTGCAAAGGTCCGAGCAGTACTTC. The V call is TRBV5-1, the J call TRBJ2-7; 8 nucleotides align to TRBD1. V trimming: 4 bases; J trimming: 6 bases; junction bases outside the gene matches: 21. Germline V gene lookup returns CDR1 SGHRS and CDR2 YFSETQ. This CDR3 comprises 18 residues. Full variable domain (rest looked up from reference TRBV5-1 and TRBJ2-7): KAGVTQTPRYLIKTRGQQVTLSCSPISGHRSVSWYQQTPGQGLQFLFEYFSETQRNKGNFPGRFSGRQFSNSRSEMNVSTLELGDSALYLCASSAGGAGGLQRSEQYFGPGTRLTVT.

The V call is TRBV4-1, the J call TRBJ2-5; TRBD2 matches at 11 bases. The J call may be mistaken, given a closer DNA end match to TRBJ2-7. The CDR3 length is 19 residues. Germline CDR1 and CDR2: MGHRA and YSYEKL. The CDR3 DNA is TGCGCCAGCAGCCAAGTTACGGTAGCGGGAGGGCCACCGTCCTACGAGCAGTACTTC. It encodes CASSQVTVAGGPPSYEQYF.